Listed here are 8 T cell receptor beta chains from one sample, sequenced in a study of T cells in localized non-small cell lung cancer. TCRdb's table, derived via immunoSEQ multiplex PCR, lists solely in-frame clones and lacks some. The profile covers tens of thousands of clones, with around 73% appearing a single time and roughly 31% taken by the ten largest. Sample: peripheral blood, taken before any cancer treatment. The receptors derive from a male donor aged 60 or over with stage II squamous cell lung carcinoma.

This chain joins TRBV5-1 and TRBJ2-1, with D perhaps matching TRBD1 (6 bases). This CDR3 is built from 15 residues. The V end was cut by 4 bases, the J end by 2 bases, with 13 bases between. Germline V lookup: CDR1 SGHRS, CDR2 YFSETQ. The CDR3 DNA follows: TGCGCCAGCAGCCTGAGTACAGGGACCTACAATGAGCAGTTCTTC. Its translation is CASSLSTGTYNEQFF.

The J gene is TRBJ1-5, the V gene TRBV7-2; D remains ambiguous. This CDR3 comprises 13 residues. Germline V gene lookup returns CDR1 SGHTA and CDR2 FQGNSA. Trimming took 5 bases from V and 4 from J, leaving 9 bases between them. The CDR3 reads CASSDQRNQPQHF. For the CDR3, the DNA is TGTGCCAGCAGCGATCAGAGGAATCAGCCCCAGCATTTT.

The CDR3 here is CASSPGGSSTDTQYF. The CDR3 nucleotides read TGCGCCAGCAGTCCAGGGGGCTCCAGCACAGATACGCAGTATTTT. V and J are TRBV10-1 and TRBJ2-3; TRBD1 matches at 8 bases. Germline CDR1 WNHNN, CDR2 SYGVQD (reference sequence). The CDR3 has 15 residues. The J segment lost 0 bases and the V segment lost 5 bases, leaving 4 bases of the junction unmatched.

This clone came up many times. The chain links TRBV11-2 to TRBJ1-2; tentatively, D is TRBD1 (5 bases). V was trimmed by 5 bases and J by 6 bases, leaving 16 bases between them. This CDR3 contains 14 residues. The germline V gene encodes CDR1 SGHAT and CDR2 FQNNGV. The CDR3 reads CASSPTPQGHGYTF. The CDR3 region has the DNA TGTGCCAGCAGCCCTACCCCGCAGGGACATGGCTACACCTTC.

This rearrangement joins TRBV11-2 to TRBJ1-1, with 8 bases matching TRBD1. From germline, CDR1 is SGHAT and CDR2 FQNNGV. This CDR3 region has 15 residues. Trimming removed 3 bases from V and 6 bases from J; junction bases left unmatched: 9. CDR3 in DNA: TGTGCCAGCAGCTTTACGGACAGGGCGGACTCTGAAGCTTTCTTT. Protein: CASSFTDRADSEAFF.

The chain has TRBV18 and TRBJ1-6; possibly TRBD1 for D (6 bases). The CDR3 length is 16 residues. Between the trimmed V and J ends, which lost 5 bases and 9 bases, there was a span of 20 bases. The germline gives CDR1 KGHSH, CDR2 LQKENI. The CDR3 DNA reads as TGTGCCAGCTCAATGGCAGATACAGGGATAGGTTCACCCCTCCACTTT. Protein: CASSMADTGIGSPLHF. Supplemented by reference TRBV18 and TRBJ1-6, the full variable domain reads NAGVMQNPRHLVRRRGQEARLRCSPMKGHSHVYWYRQLPEEGLKFMVYLQKENIIDESGMPKERFSAEFPKEGPSILRIQQVVRGDSAAYFCASSMADTGIGSPLHFGNGTRLTVT.

The gene calls are TRBV30 and TRBJ1-3; D remains ambiguous. V was cut by 2 bases and J by 0 bases, with 11 bases left in between. This CDR3 contains 15 residues. Germline CDR1 and CDR2: GTSNPN and SVGIG (reference sequence). In nucleotides, the CDR3 is TGTGCCTGGAGTAACGATGTCCGCTCTGGAAACACCATATATTTT. Translated: CAWSNDVRSGNTIYF. Filled out from reference TRBV30 and TRBJ1-3, the complete variable domain reads SQTIHQWPATLVQPVGSPLSLECTVEGTSNPNLYWYRQAAGRGLQLLFYSVGIGQISSEVPQNLSASRPQDRQFILSSKKLLLSDSGFYLCAWSNDVRSGNTIYFGEGSWLTVV.

This clone was seen only once. The rearrangement links TRBV2 to TRBJ2-1; D not certain. V was shortened by 4 bases and J by 6 bases, with 7 bases between the two germline ends. The CDR3 has 12 amino acids. CDR1 SNHLY and CDR2 FYNNEI come from the germline V gene. For the CDR3, the DNA is TGTGCCAGCAGTGCCGCCGGCAATGAGCAGTTCTTC. It yields the protein CASSAAGNEQFF.